These 10 T cell receptor beta chains were sequenced from one sample in a study of blood T cell repertoires in COVID-19. Clones were sequenced by immunoSEQ multiplex PCR, and TCRdb holds only the in-frame ones, with some missing. The sample includes around 170,000 clones, roughly 83% seen only once; the top ten take 1.5% to 1.9%. Source material: peripheral blood. These receptors all come from a human donor in a cohort sampled during active COVID-19.

The gene calls are TRBV6-1 and TRBJ2-7, with TRBD2 matching over 12 bases. There are 19 residues in the CDR3. J was trimmed by 3 bases and V by 4 bases; bases with no gene match: 16. Germline CDR1 MNHNS, CDR2 SASEGT. The CDR3 is CASSGGGQRLAGDFYEQYF. The CDR3 DNA sequence: TGTGCCAGCAGTGGGGGGGGGCAAAGACTAGCGGGAGATTTCTACGAGCAGTACTTC.

J is TRBJ1-1 and V is TRBV25-1; a weak D match, TRBD1 (6 bases). Germline CDR1 MGHDK, CDR2 SYGVNS. Trimming took 5 bases from V and 11 from J, leaving 18 bases between them. The CDR3 contains 13 residues. The DNA of the CDR3 is TGTGCCAGCAGTCCCGCAGGGGAAGGGGTGGCTTTCTTT. This gives the protein CASSPAGEGVAFF.

This chain links TRBV2 with TRBJ1-3; D is possibly TRBD1 (5 bases). V gave up 6 bases and J gave up 0 bases, with 15 bases separating them. The V gene's germline CDR1 is SNHLY and CDR2 FYNNEI. The length of the CDR3 is 16 residues. The DNA for the CDR3 is TGTGCCAGCAGAGCTGACAGTTCGAGCTCTGGAAACACCATATATTTT. This codes for CASRADSSSSGNTIYF. Combining the CDR3 with reference TRBV2 and TRBJ1-3 gives the whole variable domain EPEVTQTPSHQVTQMGQEVILRCVPISNHLYFYWYRQILGQKVEFLVSFYNNEISEKSEIFDDQFSVERPDGSNFTLKIRSTKLEDSAMYFCASRADSSSSGNTIYFGEGSWLTVV.

The rearrangement joins TRBV7-3 to TRBJ2-7; possible D gene TRBD1, 5 bases. The CDR3 sequence is 13 residues long. Germline values: CDR1 SGHTA, CDR2 FQGTGA. V gave up 0 bases and J gave up 3 bases, with 6 bases separating them. The CDR3 protein is CASSLTQGYEQYF. The CDR3 DNA is TGTGCCAGCAGCTTAACCCAGGGCTACGAGCAGTACTTC.

The chain carries TRBV27 and TRBJ2-7; TRBD2 matches at 14 bases. The length of the CDR3 is 16 residues. V gave up 3 bases and J gave up 2 bases; unmatched junction bases: 3. Germline lookup yields CDR1 MNHEY and CDR2 SMNVEV (reference sequence). The CDR3 loop is CASSFKGLAGAYEQYF. The DNA of the CDR3 is TGTGCCAGCAGTTTTAAGGGACTAGCGGGAGCCTACGAGCAGTACTTC.

CDR3 sequence reads: CASSNGTARIANTIYF. The CDR3, as DNA: TGTGCCAGCAGTAACGGGACAGCGAGGATAGCAAACACCATATATTTT. The chain links TRBV6-6 to TRBJ1-3; 7 bases map to TRBD1. The CDR3 runs 16 residues. CDR1 is MNHNY, CDR2 SVGAGI, per germline (reference sequence). V trimming: 5 bases; J trimming: 6 bases; junction bases outside the gene matches: 13.

As concerns this clone: One junction end disagrees with the germline gene, perhaps due to a read error. This chain connects TRBV4-3 to TRBJ1-2, with D possibly being TRBD1 (6 bases). This CDR3 region has 15 residues. Germline CDR1 is LGHNA and CDR2 is YSLEER. CDR3 bases: TGCGCCCGCAGCCGCGGAGGGGGGGGCGGGTATGGCTACACCTTC. Encoded protein: CARSRGGGGGYGYTF.

The chain carries TRBV5-4 and TRBJ2-2; 10 bases are a match to TRBD2. The germline V gene has CDR1 SGHNT and CDR2 YYREEE (reference sequence). Unmatched junction bases numbered 3, after V lost 0 bases and J lost 4 bases. This CDR3 is built from 16 residues. CDR3 coding DNA: TGTGCCAGCAGCTTGGGGCTAGCGGGAGCCACCGGGGAGCTGTTTTTT. Translating it yields CASSLGLAGATGELFF.

This clone appeared a few times. This chain joins TRBV6-6 and TRBJ2-7; 11 bases line up with TRBD2. The CDR3 covers 15 residues. Germline V gene data show CDR1 as MNHNY and CDR2 as SVGAGI (reference sequence). With V trimmed by 6 bases and J by 0 bases, 4 bases remained unmatched. CDR3 loop: CASSSGTSGSYEQYF. The CDR3 DNA follows: TGTGCCAGCAGCTCCGGGACTAGCGGCTCCTACGAGCAGTACTTC.

The J gene is TRBJ2-7, the V gene TRBV7-2; TRBD2 is a possible D gene (7 bases). The CDR3 sequence is 17 residues long. From germline, CDR1 is SGHTA and CDR2 FQGNSA. V was cut by 3 bases and J by 0 bases, with 18 bases left in between. CDR3 nucleotide sequence: TGTGCCAGCAGCTTGGGGGGGGGCCCAGGGGACTCCTACGAGCAGTACTTC. Amino acids: CASSLGGGPGDSYEQYF.